The 21 T cell receptor beta chains below were found in one sample sequenced in a study of TIL therapy for anti-PD-1-resistant metastatic lung cancer. Sequencing used immunoSEQ v3. Sequenced by immunoSEQ multiplex PCR; TCRdb stores in-frame clones only, minus some. The sample records about 55,000 clones, 81% being singletons. Time point in this sample: pre-treatment sample, taken before nivolumab and TIL therapy. Here the sequenced sample was blood, taken at baseline. The receptors were sampled from a person aged 25-85 years with non-small cell lung cancer.

The rearrangement joins TRBV29-1 to TRBJ2-1; D gene uncertain. The germline V gene has CDR1 SQVTM and CDR2 ANQGSEA. V was clipped by 4 bases and J by 5 bases, with 6 bases between them. This CDR3 contains 11 residues. The DNA for the CDR3 is TGCAGCGTTGGGCCCAACAATGAGCAGTTCTTC. It translates to CSVGPNNEQFF.

The table lists this clone with a few counts. The chain employs TRBV7-2 and TRBJ1-3; no definite D call. Trimming removed 3 bases at V and 0 bases at J, with 6 bases between. Germline V lookup: CDR1 SGHTA, CDR2 FQGNSA. This CDR3 is built from 14 residues. CDR3 loop: CASSFDPSGNTIYF. Written as DNA, the CDR3 is TGTGCCAGCAGCTTTGATCCCTCTGGAAACACCATATATTTT.

The V gene is TRBV5-1, the J gene TRBJ1-3, with D maybe TRBD1 (5 bases). Trimming took off 2 bases at V and 1 base at J, with 19 bases between the two ends. CDR3 size: 18 residues. Germline assignment: CDR1 SGHRS and CDR2 YFSETQ. The CDR3 loop reads CASSFDTGRKGSGNTIYF. The CDR3 DNA reads as TGCGCCAGCAGCTTCGATACGGGACGGAAGGGGTCTGGAAACACCATATATTTT.

This chain connects TRBV5-1 to TRBJ2-7, with 16 nucleotides matching TRBD2. Germline values: CDR1 SGHRS, CDR2 YFSETQ. CDR3 length: 14 amino acids. V was clipped by 3 bases and J by 7 bases; unmatched bases: 1. The CDR3 loop is CASSSGLAGGEQYF. CDR3 DNA: TGCGCCAGCAGCTCGGGACTAGCGGGAGGGGAGCAGTACTTC.

The genes are TRBV28 and TRBJ2-3, with 8 bases that match TRBD1. CDR3 length: 16 amino acids. Germline V CDR1 and CDR2: MDHEN, SYDVKM. V dropped 8 bases and J dropped 6; count of bases not matched to a gene: 16. The CDR3 reads CASATPETGDPDTQYF. The CDR3 DNA is TGTGCCAGCGCTACCCCGGAGACAGGGGATCCCGATACGCAGTATTTT.

The V call is TRBV3-1 (or the pseudogene TRBV3-2), the J call TRBJ2-5; D is unclear. This CDR3 comprises 14 residues. Deletions cut 4 bases from V and 5 bases from J, with 14 bases between. The germline V gene encodes CDR1 LGHDT and CDR2 YNNKEL (reference sequence). The CDR3 nucleotides are TGTGCCAGCAGCCCGGTTTTATTCGAGGAGACCCAGTACTTC. Translated, it gives CASSPVLFEETQYF.

The genes are TRBV5-4 and TRBJ1-5; TRBD1 aligns across 7 bases. The V gene end was trimmed by 2 bases and the J gene end by 5 bases; junction bases not matched to a gene: 10. This CDR3 has 16 residues. In germline, CDR1 is SGHNT, CDR2 YYREEE (reference sequence). In nucleotides, the CDR3 is TGTGCCAGCAGCTTTAACGGGAACAGGGGAGATCAGCCCCAGCATTTT. Its translation: CASSFNGNRGDQPQHF.

This clone has a handful of counts. The chain joins TRBV28 to TRBJ2-1; the D is unclear. This CDR3 has 13 amino acids. V shed 7 bases and J shed 5 bases, with 12 bases lying between them. In germline, CDR1 is MDHEN, CDR2 SYDVKM. CDR3 loop: CASTQFVHNEQFF. Here the CDR3 DNA reads TGTGCCAGCACCCAGTTCGTCCACAATGAGCAGTTCTTC.

The rearrangement uses TRBV2 and TRBJ2-2; D not resolved. Germline lookup yields CDR1 SNHLY and CDR2 FYNNEI. V was cut by 7 bases and J by 0 bases, with 12 bases left in between. The CDR3 contains 15 residues. Here the CDR3 reads CASTERQTNTGELFF. CDR3 nucleotide sequence: TGTGCCAGCACAGAAAGGCAGACGAACACCGGGGAGCTGTTTTTT.

This sequence joins TRBV6-6 and TRBJ2-7; tentatively, D is TRBD1 or TRBD2 (5 bases each). From germline, CDR1 is MNHNY and CDR2 SVGAGI (reference sequence). This CDR3 region has 15 residues. Trimming removed 2 bases from V and 3 bases from J, with 14 bases in between. The CDR3 DNA reads TGTGCCAGCAGTTACGGGACGCCTCAGGGCTACGAGCAGTACTTC. It codes for CASSYGTPQGYEQYF.

This chain uses TRBV29-1 with TRBJ1-3; D perhaps matches TRBD1 (5 bases). This CDR3 spans 16 amino acids. Germline V gives CDR1 SQVTM, CDR2 ANQGSEA. Trimming stripped 1 base from V and 0 bases from J, with 13 bases between. The CDR3 DNA follows: TGCAGCGTTGAAGGACAAAGGGGCCTCTCTGGAAACACCATATATTTT. Translation gives CSVEGQRGLSGNTIYF.

V usage is TRBV18 and J usage is TRBJ2-4; 7 bases match TRBD2. The germline V gene encodes CDR1 KGHSH and CDR2 LQKENI. The V segment lost 1 base and the J segment 0 bases; nucleotides outside the gene matches: 3. The CDR3 runs 16 residues. The CDR3 protein is CASSPRGGIAKNIQYF. CDR3 nucleotides: TGTGCCAGCTCACCACGGGGAGGGATAGCCAAAAACATTCAGTACTTC.

This CDR3 reads CSVADSGGYGYTF. Here the CDR3 DNA reads TGCAGCGTTGCGGACAGCGGAGGCTATGGCTACACCTTC. The V call is TRBV29-1, the J call TRBJ1-2; D perhaps matches TRBD1 (6 bases). The germline V gene encodes CDR1 SQVTM and CDR2 ANQGSEA. The V and J ends lost 4 bases and 4 bases respectively, with 13 bases between them. The CDR3 has 13 residues.

The CDR3 DNA reads TGCGCCAGCAGCCAGGGCTCGATGACCCACAATGAGCAGTTCTTC. Translation gives CASSQGSMTHNEQFF. The chain combines TRBV4-3 with TRBJ2-1; D remains ambiguous. Germline assignment: CDR1 LGHNA and CDR2 YSLEER. V was cut by 3 bases and J by 5 bases, with 14 bases left in between. The CDR3 runs 15 residues.

This clone came up a few times. This chain connects TRBV27 to TRBJ2-6; 8 bases agree with TRBD2. CDR3 length: 18 residues. Unmatched junction bases numbered 10, after V lost 6 bases and J lost 0 bases. The germline gives CDR1 MNHEY, CDR2 SMNVEV (reference sequence). CDR3 residues: CASRRSSGIGSGANVLTF. CDR3 nucleotides: TGTGCCAGCAGACGGAGTAGCGGGATCGGCTCTGGGGCCAACGTCCTGACTTTC.

This clone appeared a few times. Additional DNA sequences in this sample encode the identical CDR3. The chain couples TRBV7-3 to TRBJ2-2; possibly TRBD1 for D (7 bases). CDR3 size: 15 residues. Between the trimmed V and J ends, which lost 2 bases and 1 base, there was a span of 8 bases. The germline V gene encodes CDR1 SGHTA and CDR2 FQGTGA. The CDR3 nucleotides are TGTGCCAGCAGCTTACAGGGGGGGAACACCGGGGAGCTGTTTTTT. This translates into CASSLQGGNTGELFF. The variable domain in full, with the rest retrieved from reference TRBV7-3 and TRBJ2-2, is GAGVSQTPSNKVTEKGKYVELRCDPISGHTALYWYRQSLGQGPEFLIYFQGTGAADDSGLPNDRFFAVRPEGSVSTLKIQRTERGDSAVYLCASSLQGGNTGELFFGEGSRLTVL.

The chain carries TRBV19 and TRBJ2-5, with TRBD2 matching 8 bases. The CDR3 has 15 residues. Germline lookup yields CDR1 LNHDA and CDR2 SQIVND (reference sequence). The V segment lost 6 bases and the J segment 2 bases; nucleotides outside the gene matches: 8. CDR3 in amino acids: CASRASGSEQETQYF. CDR3 coding DNA: TGTGCCAGTAGGGCCAGCGGGAGTGAACAAGAGACCCAGTACTTC.

The chain links TRBV5-1 to TRBJ2-5; 7 positions agree with TRBD2. With V trimmed by 4 bases and J by 0 bases, 3 bases remained unmatched. From germline, CDR1 is SGHRS and CDR2 YFSETQ. This CDR3 has 14 amino acids. This CDR3 reads CASSLTSDQETQYF. In DNA form, the CDR3 reads TGCGCCAGCAGCCTAACTAGCGACCAAGAGACCCAGTACTTC.

This clone has only one observation. V gene TRBV3-1 (or the pseudogene TRBV3-2) combines with J gene TRBJ1-2; D ambiguous. V was pared by 0 bases and J by 7 bases, with 12 bases between. The CDR3 is made up of 14 amino acids. CDR1 is LGHDT, CDR2 YNNKEL, per germline (reference sequence). The CDR3 loop reads CASSQEWKSGGYTF. CDR3 bases: TGTGCCAGCAGCCAAGAATGGAAGTCGGGTGGCTACACCTTC.

The genes are TRBV27 and TRBJ2-2; TRBD1 agrees at 9 bases. V was clipped by 0 bases and J by 14 bases; unmatched bases: 7. This CDR3 region has 14 residues. CDR1 MNHEY and CDR2 SMNVEV come from the germline V gene (reference sequence). In DNA, the CDR3 is TGTGCCAGCAGTTTATCACGGACAGGGGTATTCCTGTTTTTT. The encoded protein is CASSLSRTGVFLFF.

This chain connects TRBV9 to TRBJ2-2; D might be TRBD2 (5 bases). V lost 2 bases and J 6 bases, leaving 20 bases between the germline ends. This CDR3 has 17 residues. Germline V gene data show CDR1 as SGDLS and CDR2 as YYNGEE. This chain's CDR3 is CASSVPRVTTDPGELFF. In DNA, the CDR3 is TGTGCCAGCAGCGTTCCGAGGGTAACAACGGACCCCGGGGAGCTGTTTTTT.